The rows below give T cell receptor beta chains drawn from one sample of a study of STAT5B mutations in CD4+ large granular lymphocyte leukemia. The table came from immunoSEQ multiplex PCR; TCRdb's copy has only in-frame clones and leaves some out. The repertoire consists of tens of thousands of clones, with about 70% occurring once and the leading ten covering 1.5% to 2%. The sample was CD4+ T cells from blood buffy coats. The origin of the receptors is a human donor in good health. CDR3s include the opening cysteine and the closing phenylalanine or tryptophan. The D gene is left open where the match is weak. Clone sizes are given selectively: once, few, many, or a class where the clone is expanded.

TRBD2,TRBJ2-1,.,TRBV5-4,CASSKGLAGGTEQFF,TGTGCCAGCAGCAAAGGACTAGCGGGGGGCACTGAGCAGTTCTTC
.,TRBJ1-2,.,TRBV7-9,CASSFRRYGYTF,TGTGCCAGCAGCTTCCGGCGCTATGGCTACACCTTC
.,TRBJ1-1,.,TRBV7-7,CASSLRMQTDGLNTEAFF,TGTGCCAGCAGCTTACGGATGCAAACGGACGGGTTGAACACTGAAGCTTTCTTT
TRBD1,TRBJ1-2,.,TRBV7-3,CASSPPGQGYDGYTF,TGTGCCAGCAGCCCACCGGGACAGGGGTACGATGGCTACACCTTC
TRBD1,TRBJ2-2,.,TRBV7-7,CASSLGGQGAPTGELFF,TGTGCCAGCAGCTTAGGCGGCCAGGGGGCGCCCACCGGGGAGCTGTTTTTT
.,TRBJ1-5,.,TRBV4-2,CASSDRSNQPQHF,TGTGCCAGCTCCGACAGGAGCAATCAGCCCCAGCATTTT
.,TRBJ2-1,.,TRBV7-2,CASSLALQGEQFF,TGTGCCAGCAGCTTAGCACTTCAAGGTGAGCAGTTCTTC
.,TRBJ1-2,few,TRBV7-2,CASSTAGNYGYTF,TGTGCCAGCAGCACCGCCGGGAACTATGGCTACACCTTC
.,TRBJ1-1,few,TRBV7-2,CASSQGSRTEAFF,TGTGCCAGCAGCCAGGGGTCGCGGACTGAAGCTTTCTTT
.,TRBJ1-1,.,TRBV5-1,CASSLGTAGTEAFF,TGCGCCAGCAGCTTAGGGACGGCTGGAACTGAAGCTTTCTTT
.,TRBJ1-1,.,TRBV7-2,CASSTSGDTEAFF,TGTGCCAGCAGCACCTCAGGGGACACTGAAGCTTTCTTT
TRBD2,TRBJ2-2,.,TRBV7-2,CASSFSGGADTGELFF,TGTGCCAGCAGCTTTAGCGGGGGGGCCGACACCGGGGAGCTGTTTTTT
.,TRBJ1-4,.,TRBV18,CASSSVDQGGEKLFF,TGTGCCAGCTCATCTGTAGACCAGGGAGGGGAAAAACTGTTTTTT
TRBD2,TRBJ2-1,once,TRBV9,CASSGGSGASYNEQFF,TGTGCCAGCAGCGGGGGGAGCGGGGCCTCCTACAATGAGCAGTTCTTC
.,TRBJ2-5,few,TRBV5-4,CASSLTHEGETQYF,TGTGCCAGCAGCTTGACCCATGAGGGGGAGACCCAGTACTTC
.,TRBJ1-1,few,TRBV9,CASSVTGGGTTEAFF,TGTGCCAGCAGCGTAACTGGGGGGGGTACTACTGAAGCTTTCTTT
TRBD2,TRBJ2-1,.,TRBV6-6,CASSYLLSGGFNEQFF,TGTGCCAGCAGTTACCTCTTAAGCGGGGGATTCAATGAGCAGTTCTTC
.,TRBJ2-1,once,TRBV10-1,CATRAGLDKQVLVDNEQFF,TGCGCCACCCGTGCTGGGCTCGATAAACAGGTGCTTGTTGACAATGAGCAGTTCTTC
.,TRBJ1-1,.,TRBV4-3,CASSQDLGDVMGTEAFF,TGCGCCAGCAGCCAAGATTTGGGCGACGTCATGGGCACTGAAGCTTTCTTT
.,TRBJ2-7,once,TRBV7-2,CASSSSRGGGYEQYF,TGTGCCAGCAGCTCCTCCCGCGGAGGGGGGTACGAGCAGTACTTC
TRBD1,TRBJ1-4,.,TRBV15,CATSTSGTAAEKLFF,TGTGCCACCAGCACCTCCGGGACAGCTGCAGAAAAACTGTTTTTT
TRBD1,TRBJ2-7,.,TRBV29-1,CSVRQGAHEQYF,TGCAGCGTTCGGCAGGGGGCCCACGAGCAGTACTTC
.,TRBJ1-5,.,TRBV2,CASSEASGGQPQHF,TGTGCCAGCAGTGAAGCCTCGGGGGGTCAGCCCCAGCATTTT
.,TRBJ2-5,.,TRBV25-1,CASRQGALEAQYF,TGTGCCAGCAGACAGGGTGCCCTCGAGGCCCAGTACTTC
.,TRBJ2-3,.,TRBV4-3,CASSQDFPFPDTQYF,TGCGCCAGCAGCCAAGATTTCCCGTTTCCGGATACGCAGTATTTT
TRBD1,TRBJ1-2,.,TRBV10-3,CAIKGDSEYGYTF,TGTGCCATCAAGGGGGACAGTGAGTATGGCTACACCTTC
.,TRBJ1-5,.,TRBV7-2,CASSLQSGNQPQHF,TGTGCCAGCAGCTTACAATCGGGCAATCAGCCCCAGCATTTT
.,TRBJ2-2,.,TRBV2,CASNPRANTGELFF,TGTGCCAGCAACCCCCGGGCGAACACCGGGGAGCTGTTTTTT
TRBD1,TRBJ2-7,.,TRBV10-3,CAISDLGTENYEQYF,TGTGCCATCAGTGACCTAGGGACAGAGAACTACGAGCAGTACTTC
.,TRBJ2-7,.,TRBV6-6,CASSPGRGGPVGNF,TGTGCCAGCAGTCCAGGTCGTGGGGGGCCGGTCGGGAACTTC
.,TRBJ2-6,.,TRBV7-8,CASSLIGLRGANVLTF,TGTGCCAGCAGCTTAATAGGGCTCCGTGGGGCCAACGTCCTGACTTTC
.,TRBJ1-6,.,TRBV5-1,CASSLDAANNSPLHF,TGCGCCAGCAGCTTGGACGCAGCAAATAATTCACCCCTCCACTTT
TRBD1,TRBJ2-7,.,TRBV7-8,CASSLTGGIRTYEQYF,TGTGCCAGCAGCCTCACAGGGGGGATTAGGACCTACGAGCAGTACTTC
TRBD2,TRBJ2-1,.,TRBV28,CASSRAGGMINEQFF,TGTGCCAGTTCGAGAGCCGGGGGGATGATCAATGAGCAGTTCTTC
.,TRBJ1-1,few,TRBV19,CASSKQMNTEAFF,TGTGCCAGTAGTAAACAGATGAACACTGAAGCTTTCTTT
.,TRBJ2-3,.,TRBV9,CASSLRGGLTDTQYF,TGTGCCAGCAGTTTAAGAGGGGGGTTAACAGATACGCAGTATTTT
.,TRBJ1-5,few,TRBV18,CASSQGRRTNQPQHF,TGTGCCAGCTCACAAGGACGGAGGACAAATCAGCCCCAGCATTTT
.,TRBJ2-5,.,TRBV29-1,CSVVAGGDTQYF,TGCAGCGTTGTGGCAGGGGGGGATACCCAGTACTTC
TRBD1,TRBJ1-5,.,TRBV11-2,CASSADRGVLQPQHF,TGTGCCAGCAGCGCTGACAGGGGAGTGCTTCAGCCCCAGCATTTT